This entry features one T cell receptor (beta chain) sequence. Its target antigen remains unknown. No clone much larger than this one lies a single base away; base qualities are absent. The collaborating institutions used their own protocols to collect whole blood in K2EDTA tubes. Collaborator samples were shipped for TCRbeta analysis as frozen whole blood, isolated PBMCs, or DNA extracted from either sample type. V loses 4 bases at its end and J loses 4 bases; junction bases beyond the gene matches: 8. According to the germline V gene (reference sequence), CDR1 reads SGHNT and CDR2 reads YYREEE. The CDR3 numbers 14 residues from cysteine through phenylalanine. Left in the record is the CDR3 DNA by itself, 42 bases read in frame from the first base. TCRbeta CDR3 regions were amplified from genomic DNA using the immunoSEQ Assay, a bias-controlled multiplex PCR. The study's processing was this. Nucleated cell counts per sample were estimated from amplification of reference gene primers within the assay. To quantify the absolute abundance of each unique TCRbeta CDR3 rearrangement, sequence reads were collapsed and filtered. For each sample, productive Simpson clonality was calculated as the square root of Simpson's diversity index over productive rearrangements. TCRdb holds this immuneACCESS table with in-frame rearrangements only. Some clones are missing; in checked studies, unresolved V genes explain under half, and the rest has no known cause. That table furnishes V, J and clone size, whereas the DNA furnished D and trimming. A total of fewer than 250,000 clones appear in this sample, under 90% of them only once. The biggest ten clones account for less than 4.5% of the sample.

This sample stems from a study of blood T cell repertoires in COVID-19 (dated by TCRdb to the early 2020s). With regard to the full study: Collaborator samples came from the United States, Italy and Spain and covered acute and convalescent phases of COVID-19. The material from the prospective study consisted of cDNA or gDNA derived from T cells, B-cell-depleted T cells, or PBMCs. Deeply sampled blood TCRbeta repertoires from subjects exposed to, actively infected with, or recovered from COVID-19 were included in the dataset. The repertoires were made available in a free public database intended to serve as a resource for research on the immune response to SARS-CoV-2. The samples were drawn from the first 160 participants of the ongoing ImmuneRACE study and from over 950 subjects provided by 6 global collaborators. A de-identified subject ID, COVID-19 status, age in years and sex were almost always included in the sample metadata. Where available, HLA class I and class II types were obtained from metadata supplied by the sample provider rather than from assay-based typing. Overall study outcomes, separate from this receptor: How much clinical and demographic metadata was included differed by source and by participant, and the metadata was provided uncurated.

The sample taken for sequencing was peripheral blood. The receptor chain draws on TRBV5-4 and TRBJ2-7; 7 middle bases align to TRBD2. This TCR derives from a man over 45 with acute or convalescent COVID-19. The CDR3 reads CASSRGLEWYEQYF. The DNA sequence is as follows: TGTGCCAGCAGCCGAGGACTAGAGTGGTACGAGCAGTACTTC.